The rows below give T cell receptor beta chains drawn from one sample of a study of T-cell memory formation after mild COVID-19. TCRdb independently ran MiXCR on the 5' RACE reads; one entry per CDR3 protein. The sample lists 300,000 to 400,000 distinct CDR3 sequences, about a sixth seen once, with around 20% in the top ten. The source material was PBMCs or a T cell subset sorted from them (not recorded which). The receptor set was obtained from a man aged 18 to 29 who had mild COVID-19 (a few samples of this study predate the infection). Cell type and time point are not known. Each CDR3 is given without its conserved first and last residue. Some rows have no size entry. The others give once, few or many, or a class for an expanded clone.

V gene: TRBV28
J gene: TRBJ2-7
clone size: NA
CDR3 protein: ASSLTGLLD

V gene: TRBV5-1
J gene: TRBJ2-7
clone size: few
CDR3 protein: ASTPTSPASSYEQY

V gene: TRBV7-2
J gene: TRBJ1-4
clone size: NA
CDR3 protein: ASSFGTGGGEKLF

V gene: TRBV2
J gene: TRBJ1-5
clone size: NA
CDR3 protein: ASSAQSNQPQH

V gene: TRBV6-2/TRBV6-3
J gene: TRBJ2-7
clone size: many
CDR3 protein: ASRWDRSQGEQY

V gene: TRBV7-6
J gene: TRBJ2-7
clone size: NA
CDR3 protein: ASSLAGTGGTYEQY

V gene: TRBV5-1
J gene: TRBJ2-1
clone size: few
CDR3 protein: ASSSTTSGGFYNEQF

V gene: TRBV7-3
J gene: TRBJ1-6
clone size: few
CDR3 protein: ASSQGSGGSPLH

V gene: TRBV11-3
J gene: TRBJ2-7
clone size: NA
CDR3 protein: ASSFDLAGSYEQY

V gene: TRBV6-6
J gene: TRBJ1-4
clone size: NA
CDR3 protein: ASSYMTPTNEKLF